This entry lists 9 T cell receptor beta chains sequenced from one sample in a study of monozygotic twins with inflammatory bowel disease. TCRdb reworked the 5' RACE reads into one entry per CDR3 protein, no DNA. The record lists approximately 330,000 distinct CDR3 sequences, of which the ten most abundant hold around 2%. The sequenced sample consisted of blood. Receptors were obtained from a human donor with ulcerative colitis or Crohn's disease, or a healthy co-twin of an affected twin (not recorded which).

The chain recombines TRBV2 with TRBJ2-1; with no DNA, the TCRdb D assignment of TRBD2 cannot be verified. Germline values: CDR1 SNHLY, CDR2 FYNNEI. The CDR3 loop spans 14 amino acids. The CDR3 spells CASNWEGPGYEQFF.

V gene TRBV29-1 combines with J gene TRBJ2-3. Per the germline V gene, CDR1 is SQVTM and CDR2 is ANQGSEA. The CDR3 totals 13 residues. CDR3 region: CSVTSGSTDTQYF.

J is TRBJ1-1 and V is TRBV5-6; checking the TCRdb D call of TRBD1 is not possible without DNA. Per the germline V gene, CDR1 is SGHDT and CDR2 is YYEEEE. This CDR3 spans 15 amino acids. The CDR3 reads CASSLSDRLNTEAFF. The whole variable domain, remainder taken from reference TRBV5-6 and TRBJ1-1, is DAGVTQSPTHLIKTRGQQVTLRCSPKSGHDTVSWYQQALGQGPQFIFQYYEEEERQRGNFPDRFSGHQFPNYSSELNVNALLLGDSALYLCASSLSDRLNTEAFFGQGTRLTVV.

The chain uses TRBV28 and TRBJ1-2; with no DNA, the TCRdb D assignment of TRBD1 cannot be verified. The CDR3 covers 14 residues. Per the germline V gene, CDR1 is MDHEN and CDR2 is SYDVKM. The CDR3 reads CASSVRAPNYGYTF.

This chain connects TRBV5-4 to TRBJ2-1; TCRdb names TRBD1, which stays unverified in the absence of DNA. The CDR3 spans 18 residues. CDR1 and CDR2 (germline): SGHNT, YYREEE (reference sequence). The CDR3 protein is CASSLVGGGTSSYNEQFF.

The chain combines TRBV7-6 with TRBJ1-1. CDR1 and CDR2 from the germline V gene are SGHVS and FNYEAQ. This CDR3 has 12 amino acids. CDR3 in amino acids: CASSSINTEAFF.

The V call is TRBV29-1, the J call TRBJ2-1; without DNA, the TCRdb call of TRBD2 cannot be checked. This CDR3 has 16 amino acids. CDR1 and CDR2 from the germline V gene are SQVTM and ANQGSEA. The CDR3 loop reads CSVEGGLAGTDGEQFF.

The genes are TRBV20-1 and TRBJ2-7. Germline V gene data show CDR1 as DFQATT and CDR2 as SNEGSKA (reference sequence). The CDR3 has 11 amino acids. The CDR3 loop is CSCEEFYEQYF.

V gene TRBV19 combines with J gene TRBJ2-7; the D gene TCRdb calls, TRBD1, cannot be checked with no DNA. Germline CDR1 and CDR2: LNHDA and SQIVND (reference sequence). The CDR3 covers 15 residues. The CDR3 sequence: CASSPGVRATYEQYF.